This T cell receptor beta chain stems from a study of T cell responses to AZD1222 COVID-19 vaccine. Study-wide findings and caveats: Compared with day 0, the breadth and depth of the Spike-specific TCR repertoire rose significantly after two doses of AZD1222. Regions left unmutated in variants are reportedly the target of nearly half of spike-specific TCRs. In all cases, repertoires were sampled only after the peak T cell response. Clonal diversity was possibly underestimated, and white British individuals and females predominated among donors.

Repertoires were generated with immunoSEQ multiplex PCR, while TCRdb's copy carries only in-frame clones and drops some. Among about 51,000 clones, approximately 90% were seen once, and the ten largest hold 0.9% to 1.2%. V was pared by 2 bases and J by 9 bases, with 20 bases between. From germline, CDR1 is MGHRA and CDR2 YSYEKL. CDR3 size: 16 residues. Note on this clone: Its antigen is not known.

Sequenced material: peripheral blood, taken 28 days after the second AZD1222 dose. This sequence was found in an adult who received the AZD1222 COVID-19 vaccine. V is TRBV4-1 and J is TRBJ2-1; D not certain. The CDR3 reads CASSQNMGKARGEQFF. The CDR3 nucleotides read TGCGCCAGCAGCCAAAACATGGGGAAAGCTCGCGGTGAGCAGTTCTTC.